Included here is one T cell receptor beta chain sequence, with context. Its antigen is undetermined. Clones were read by immunoSEQ multiplex PCR, and TCRdb kept only the in-frame ones, dropping some. This repertoire shows 90,000 or so clones, 88% found once; its top ten account for 15% to 20%. This entry comes from a study of T cell responses to AZD1222 COVID-19 vaccine. The V gene's germline CDR1 is KGHDR and CDR2 SFDVKD. There are 19 residues in the CDR3. J was trimmed by 1 base and V by 1 base; bases with no gene match: 12. Broader study findings: Spike was spanned by vaccine-associated CD4 TCRs, which were dominant at 160-218 and 743-854.

This chain uses TRBV24-1 with TRBJ2-3, with TRBD2 identical over 8 bases. The clonotype was recovered from an adult in good health. The material sequenced was peripheral blood, taken on day 0 of AZD1222 vaccination. CDR3 in amino acids: CATSDFSSSGPGGTDTQYF. The CDR3 region has the DNA TGTGCCACCAGTGATTTCAGCTCTAGCGGGCCCGGGGGCACAGATACGCAGTATTTT.